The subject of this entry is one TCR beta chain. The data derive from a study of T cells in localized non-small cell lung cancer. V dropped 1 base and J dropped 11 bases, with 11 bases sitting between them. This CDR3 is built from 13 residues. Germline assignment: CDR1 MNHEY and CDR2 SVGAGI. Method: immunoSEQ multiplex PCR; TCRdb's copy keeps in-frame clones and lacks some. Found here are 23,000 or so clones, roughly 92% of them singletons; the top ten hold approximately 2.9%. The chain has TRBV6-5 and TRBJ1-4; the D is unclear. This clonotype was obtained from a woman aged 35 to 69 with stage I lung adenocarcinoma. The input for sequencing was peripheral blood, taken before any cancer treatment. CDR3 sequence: CASSYFGDRKLFF. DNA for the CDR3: TGTGCCAGCAGTTACTTCGGGGATCGGAAACTGTTTTTT.